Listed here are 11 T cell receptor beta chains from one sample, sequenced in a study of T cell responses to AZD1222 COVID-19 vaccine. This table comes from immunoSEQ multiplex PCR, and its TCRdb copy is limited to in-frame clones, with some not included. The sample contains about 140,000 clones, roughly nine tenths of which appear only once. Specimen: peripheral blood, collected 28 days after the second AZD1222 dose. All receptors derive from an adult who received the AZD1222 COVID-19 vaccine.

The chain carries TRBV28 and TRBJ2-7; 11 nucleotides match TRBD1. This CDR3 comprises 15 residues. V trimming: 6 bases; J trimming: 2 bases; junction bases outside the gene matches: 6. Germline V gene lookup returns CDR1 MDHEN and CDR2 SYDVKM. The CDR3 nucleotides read TGTGCCAGCAGGCCGGGGACAGGGGGAACCTACGAGCAGTACTTC. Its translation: CASRPGTGGTYEQYF.

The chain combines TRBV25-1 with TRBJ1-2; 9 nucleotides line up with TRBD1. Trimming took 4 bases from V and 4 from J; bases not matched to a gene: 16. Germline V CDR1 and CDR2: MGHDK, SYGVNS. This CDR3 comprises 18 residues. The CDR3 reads CASSAGQGHLKRGYGYTF. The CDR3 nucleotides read TGTGCCAGCAGTGCTGGACAGGGGCACTTGAAGCGGGGCTATGGCTACACCTTC.

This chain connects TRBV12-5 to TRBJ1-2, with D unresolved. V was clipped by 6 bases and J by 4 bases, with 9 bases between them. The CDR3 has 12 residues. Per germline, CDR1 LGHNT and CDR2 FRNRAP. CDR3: CASGTGVYGYTF. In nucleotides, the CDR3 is TGTGCTAGTGGAACGGGAGTCTATGGCTACACCTTC.

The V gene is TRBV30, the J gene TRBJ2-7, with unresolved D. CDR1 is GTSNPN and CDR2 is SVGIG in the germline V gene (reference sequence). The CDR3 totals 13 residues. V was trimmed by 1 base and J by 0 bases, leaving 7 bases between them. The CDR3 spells CAWSDTDSYEQYF. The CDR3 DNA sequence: TGTGCCTGGAGTGATACCGACTCCTACGAGCAGTACTTC.

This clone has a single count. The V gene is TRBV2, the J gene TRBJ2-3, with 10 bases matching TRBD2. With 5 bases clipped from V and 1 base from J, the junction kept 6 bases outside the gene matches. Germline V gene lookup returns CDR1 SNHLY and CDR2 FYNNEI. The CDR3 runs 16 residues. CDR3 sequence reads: CASSPLAGGRTDTQYF. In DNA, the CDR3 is TGTGCCAGCAGTCCTTTAGCGGGAGGACGCACAGATACGCAGTATTTT.

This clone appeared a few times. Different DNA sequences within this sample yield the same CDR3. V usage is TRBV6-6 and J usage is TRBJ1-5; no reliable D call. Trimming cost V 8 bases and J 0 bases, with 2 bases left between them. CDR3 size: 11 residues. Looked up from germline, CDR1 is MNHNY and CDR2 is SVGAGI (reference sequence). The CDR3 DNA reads TGTGCCAGCGGTAGCAATCAGCCCCAGCATTTT. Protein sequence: CASGSNQPQHF.

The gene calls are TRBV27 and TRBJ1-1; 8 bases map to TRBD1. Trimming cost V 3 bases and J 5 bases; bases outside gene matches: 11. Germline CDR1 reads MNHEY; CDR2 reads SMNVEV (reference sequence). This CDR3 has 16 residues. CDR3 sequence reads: CASSLDSGQGRTEAFF. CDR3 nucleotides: TGTGCCAGCAGTTTGGATAGCGGACAGGGACGGACTGAAGCTTTCTTT.

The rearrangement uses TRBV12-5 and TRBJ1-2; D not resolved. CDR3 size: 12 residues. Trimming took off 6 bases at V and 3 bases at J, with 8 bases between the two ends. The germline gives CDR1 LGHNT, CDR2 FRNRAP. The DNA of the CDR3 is TGTGCTAGTGGCCCAAGATACTATGGCTACACCTTC. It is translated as CASGPRYYGYTF.

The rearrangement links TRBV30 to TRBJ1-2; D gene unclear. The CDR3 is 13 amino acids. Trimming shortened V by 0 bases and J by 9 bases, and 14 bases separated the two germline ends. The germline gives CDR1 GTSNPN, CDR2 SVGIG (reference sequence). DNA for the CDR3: TGTGCCTGGAGTGTACTGAGGACTCGAAGCTACACCTTC. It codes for CAWSVLRTRSYTF.

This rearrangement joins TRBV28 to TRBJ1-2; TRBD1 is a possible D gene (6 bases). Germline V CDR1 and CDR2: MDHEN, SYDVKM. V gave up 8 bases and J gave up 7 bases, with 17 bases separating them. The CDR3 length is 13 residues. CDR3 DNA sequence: TGTGCCAGCCAGGGGCCCCCGTTGGGTGGCTACACCTTC. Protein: CASQGPPLGGYTF.

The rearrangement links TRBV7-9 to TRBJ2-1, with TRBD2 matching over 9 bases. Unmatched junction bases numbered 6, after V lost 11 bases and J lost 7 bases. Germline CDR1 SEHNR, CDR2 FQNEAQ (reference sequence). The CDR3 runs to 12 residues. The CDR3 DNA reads TGTGCCTTTAGCGGGAGTTCGAATGAGCAGTTCTTC. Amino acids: CAFSGSSNEQFF.